This T cell receptor (beta chain) emerged from a study of cytomegalovirus exposure and HLA in healthy donors. Study-wide points: Common viral pathogens were later found to be apparently linked to several of the most significant clusters. Later analysis showed most CMV-associated TCR beta chains appearing HLA-restricted. Reported results showed that the classifier diagnosed cytomegalovirus status with high specificity and sensitivity.

This clone came up a few times. Antigen specificity is unknown. This PCR relied on a set of 60 Vbeta primers and 13 Jbeta primers. Sequencing was performed with immunoSEQ multiplex PCR; in TCRdb, only in-frame clones are kept and a portion is missing. The sample includes 130,000 to 150,000 clones, less than 9.5% of them seen just once. This clonotype was sampled from a male donor in good health and CMV-seronegative. Sequencing was done on a sample of PBMCs.

CDR3 in DNA: TGTGCCAGCACCCCGGACAGGGCGCACACAGATACGCAGTATTTT. Translating gives CASTPDRAHTDTQYF. The chain couples TRBV6-1 to TRBJ2-3; 8 bases fit TRBD1. The CDR3 totals 15 residues. Trimming took 7 bases from V and 2 from J; bases not matched to a gene: 8. Germline V gene data show CDR1 as MNHNS and CDR2 as SASEGT.